These T cell receptor beta chains were read from a single sample in a study of Ad26.COV2.S vaccination and SARS-CoV-2 variants. Here immunoSEQ multiplex PCR was the method, and the copy in TCRdb shows in-frame clones only, minus some. The sample shows about 350,000 clones, 88% of them seen only once. The sequencing used peripheral blood, collected in a trial of Ad26.COV2.S vaccine versus placebo. The receptors originated from a person aged 18 to 65 who received the Ad26.COV2.S COVID-19 vaccine or a placebo. The CDR3 runs from the conserved cysteine through the conserved F or W. A D gene is named only where the DNA matches it firmly. The size of a clone is reported for some rows only, either as once, few or many, or as a class for expanded clones.

>-|-|TRBV6-1|TRBJ2-1
TGTGCCAGCAGAACAGCGGAGTACTACAATGAGCAGTTCTTC
CASRTAEYYNEQFF
>-|TRBD1|TRBV13|TRBJ1-1
TGTGCCAGCAGCGGAGGGACAGGGGGCCGAGCTTTCTTT
CASSGGTGGRAFF
>-|-|TRBV6-5|TRBJ1-1
TGTGCCAGCAGCATGAATTTGAACACTGAAGCTTTCTTT
CASSMNLNTEAFF
>-|-|TRBV28|TRBJ1-2
TGTGCCAGTCAAAGGGGAAACTATGGCTACACCTTC
CASQRGNYGYTF
>-|TRBD1|TRBV27|TRBJ1-6
TGTGCCAGCAGTTTAAGTAACAGGGGGCGTTCACCCCTCCACTTT
CASSLSNRGRSPLHF
>-|-|TRBV30|TRBJ1-4
TGTGCCTGGACCCCAGGACGGAGACCTAATGAAAAACTGTTTTTT
CAWTPGRRPNEKLFF
>-|TRBD1|TRBV11-3|TRBJ2-1
TGTGCCAGCAGCGCCGTGATTGGGGACAGGGCCTTCTTC
CASSAVIGDRAFF
>-|-|TRBV30|TRBJ1-2
TGTGCCTGGAGGGGGAGGGCAAACTATGGCTACACCTTC
CAWRGRANYGYTF
>once|-|TRBV6-5|TRBJ1-4
TGTGCCAGCAGTTATGTCGAAGGTGAAAAACTGTTTTTT
CASSYVEGEKLFF
>-|TRBD1|TRBV5-4|TRBJ1-6
TGTGCCAGCACCCGGGACAGGGGCCCCTCACCCCTCCACTTT
CASTRDRGPSPLHF
>once|TRBD1|TRBV29-1|TRBJ2-7
TGCAGCGGGGGACAGACGGTCTACGAGCAGTACTTC
CSGGQTVYEQYF
>-|TRBD1|TRBV12-3/TRBV12-4|TRBJ2-7
TGTGCCAGCAGCCCGGGACAGGGCTACGAGCAGTACTTC
CASSPGQGYEQYF
>-|-|TRBV15|TRBJ2-5
TGTGCCACCAGCAGAGGTGGCTACCAAGAGACCCAGTACTTC
CATSRGGYQETQYF
>-|TRBD1|TRBV2|TRBJ1-5
TGTGCCAGTACAGGGGGATCTCAGCCCCAGCATTTT
CASTGGSQPQHF
>-|TRBD2|TRBV25-1|TRBJ2-3
TGTGCCAGCAGTGTGGAGGCGGGAGCGGCCATCACAGATACGCAGTATTTT
CASSVEAGAAITDTQYF
>-|-|TRBV2|TRBJ1-1
TGTGCCAGCAGCGTGGGGATTTTGAACACTGAAGCTTTCTTT
CASSVGILNTEAFF
>-|TRBD1|TRBV4-3|TRBJ2-7
TGCGCCAGCAGCCAAGATCCCCAGGGGGCTTACGAGCAGTACTTC
CASSQDPQGAYEQYF
>few|TRBD1|TRBV4-1|TRBJ1-1
TGCGCCAGCAGCCACCTTCCGCACAGGGGGCGGGCGAGCACTGAAGCTTTCTTT
CASSHLPHRGRASTEAFF
>-|TRBD1|TRBV5-1|TRBJ1-3
TGCGCCAGCAGCCTCGAGGGGGCAGTAGGCTCTGGAAACACCATATATTTT
CASSLEGAVGSGNTIYF
>-|-|TRBV5-1|TRBJ1-5
TGCGCCAGCAGCTCAGGACCGAGCAATCAGCCCCAGCATTTT
CASSSGPSNQPQHF
>-|-|TRBV7-9|TRBJ2-1
TGTGCCAGCAGCTTAGCCTATGATGAGCAGTTCTTC
CASSLAYDEQFF
>-|-|TRBV5-6|TRBJ1-5
TGTGCCAGCAGCTATGGACAGTCCAATCAGCCCCAGCATTTT
CASSYGQSNQPQHF
>-|-|TRBV28|TRBJ1-5
TGTGCCAGCAGTCCCCCTCTGCAGGGGAATCAGCCCCAGCATTTT
CASSPPLQGNQPQHF
>-|-|TRBV5-4|TRBJ2-3
TGTGCCAGCAGCTATAACGGGGGACCGATCACAGATACGCAGTATTTT
CASSYNGGPITDTQYF
>-|TRBD2|TRBV19|TRBJ2-7
TGTGCCAGTAGCCCACCCCCTAGCGGGGGTAACTCCTACGAGCAGTACTTC
CASSPPPSGGNSYEQYF
>-|-|TRBV20-1|TRBJ2-3
TGCAGTGCTAGTGAGAGGTTTAGCACAGATACGCAGTATTTT
CSASERFSTDTQYF
>-|TRBD1|TRBV6-4|TRBJ1-1
TGTGCCAGGGGACAGTACCAACTAAACACTGAAGCTTTCTTT
CARGQYQLNTEAFF
>few|-|TRBV7-6|TRBJ2-7
TGTGCCAGCAGCTTAAACCTAATCGGGGGATACGAGCAGTACTTC
CASSLNLIGGYEQYF
>-|-|TRBV4-3|TRBJ2-4
TGCGCCAGCAGCCTGAGCTATTCCGGGACGAAGAACATTCAGTACTTC
CASSLSYSGTKNIQYF
>-|-|TRBV7-2|TRBJ1-1
TGTGCCAGCAGCCTACTCACGGGACGGGGTACTGAAGCTTTCTTT
CASSLLTGRGTEAFF
>-|-|TRBV5-6|TRBJ2-6
TGTGCCAGCAGCTTGATAGGGGCATCTGGGGCCAACGTCCTGACTTTC
CASSLIGASGANVLTF
>-|-|TRBV18|TRBJ1-1
TGTGCCAGCTCCTACAGGCAGTTTGAAGCTTTCTTT
CASSYRQFEAFF
>-|-|TRBV4-1|TRBJ2-7
TGCGCCAGCAGGTCCAAGGACAGTTCCTACGAGCAGTACTTC
CASRSKDSSYEQYF
>-|-|TRBV5-8|TRBJ2-7
TGTGCCAGCGGTCCGGGCCTAGACTCCTACGAGCAGTACTTC
CASGPGLDSYEQYF
>-|-|TRBV7-6|TRBJ1-1
TGTGCCAGCAGCTTAGTAGCAGGGGAAGCTTTCTTT
CASSLVAGEAFF
>-|-|TRBV7-2|TRBJ2-6
TGTGCCAGCAGCTTAGACAGTTTCTCTGGGGCCAACGTCCTGACTTTC
CASSLDSFSGANVLTF
>-|TRBD2|TRBV6-6|TRBJ2-4
TGTGCCAGCAGTCCGGGACTAGCGGGGGGGCTTGCAGGCAAAAACATTCAGTACTTC
CASSPGLAGGLAGKNIQYF
>-|-|TRBV28|TRBJ2-1
TGTGCCAGCAGGTTCCTAGGGGATCGGAATGAGCAGTTCTTC
CASRFLGDRNEQFF
>-|TRBD1|TRBV3-1/TRBV3-2|TRBJ2-1
TGTGCCAGCAGCCAAGACCCAGCAATCGGGACAGGGGGAAACAATGAGCAGTTCTTC
CASSQDPAIGTGGNNEQFF
>-|TRBD1|TRBV6-5|TRBJ2-7
TGTGCCAGCAGTAACAAACAGGGGGCCAACTACGAGCAGTACTTC
CASSNKQGANYEQYF
>-|-|TRBV5-4|TRBJ1-5
TGTGCCAGCAGCTTGGACAGGGCCAGAGAGCAGCCCCAGCATTTT
CASSLDRAREQPQHF
>-|-|TRBV7-7|TRBJ2-5
TGTGCTAGCAGCAGACACGGGACTCTTGGTGAGACCCAGTACTTC
CASSRHGTLGETQYF